The next 31 T cell receptor beta chains were all read from a single sample in a study of control samples from healthy donors and cancer patients. The method was immunoSEQ multiplex PCR; TCRdb's version includes in-frame clones alone and lacks a portion of them. The sample carries tens of thousands of clones, 91% recorded once. Material: PBMCs. Source of these receptors: a man aged 45-60 years with lung cancer.

This chain links TRBV19 with TRBJ2-1; tentative D call: TRBD1 (5 bases). The V gene's germline CDR1 is LNHDA and CDR2 SQIVND (reference sequence). Trimming left V 4 bases short and J 3 bases short, with 13 bases between. The CDR3 has 15 amino acids. The CDR3 spells CASSTDIPYYNEQFF. CDR3 in DNA: TGTGCCAGTAGTACGGACATACCGTACTACAATGAGCAGTTCTTC. Supplemented by reference TRBV19 and TRBJ2-1, the full variable domain reads DGGITQSPKYLFRKEGQNVTLSCEQNLNHDAMYWYRQDPGQGLRLIYYSQIVNDFQKGDIAEGYSVSREKKESFPLTVTSAQKNPTAFYLCASSTDIPYYNEQFFGPGTRLTVL.

The rearrangement links TRBV7-2 to TRBJ2-7; 7 nucleotides match TRBD1. CDR1 is SGHTA, CDR2 FQGNSA, per germline. The junction had 15 bases not matched to a gene; V was cut back by 5 bases and J by 5 bases. CDR3 length: 16 residues. Written as DNA, the CDR3 is TGTGCCAGCAGCGATCGAGTCACGACAGGGTCCCACGAGCAGTACTTC. Translation: CASSDRVTTGSHEQYF.

This chain links TRBV30 with TRBJ1-2, with D possibly matching TRBD1 (6 bases). Per germline, CDR1 GTSNPN and CDR2 SVGIG (reference sequence). V dropped 1 base and J dropped 6 bases, with 12 bases sitting between them. The CDR3 has 13 residues. In DNA, the CDR3 is TGTGCCTGGAGTGGCGACAGGACAAATGGCTACACCTTC. This sequence encodes CAWSGDRTNGYTF.

The V call is TRBV30, the J call TRBJ1-3; tentatively, D is TRBD1 (5 bases). Trimming cost V 4 bases and J 7 bases, with 23 bases left between them. The CDR3 totals 16 residues. Germline CDR1 reads GTSNPN; CDR2 reads SVGIG (reference sequence). For the CDR3, the DNA is TGTGCCTGGACTCCCCCCCAGGGCCACGCGTGGAACACCATATATTTT. This gives the protein CAWTPPQGHAWNTIYF.

In its sample, this clone was seen once. The chain recombines TRBV6-5 with TRBJ2-1; TRBD2 aligns across 14 bases. Germline lookup yields CDR1 MNHEY and CDR2 SVGAGI. V shed 4 bases and J 9 bases; nucleotides not matched to a gene: 8. There are 16 residues in the CDR3. CDR3 sequence (DNA): TGTGCCAGCAGTTCCTTGACTAGCGGGGGGGCTGGTGAGCAGTTCTTC. Translated: CASSSLTSGGAGEQFF.

The CDR3 nucleotides are TGTGCCAGCAGGAAGACAGGGGTTGGTGGCTACACCTTC. Its translation: CASRKTGVGGYTF. The chain combines TRBV12-3 or TRBV12-4 with TRBJ1-2; the match to TRBD1 covers 8 bases. The length of the CDR3 is 13 residues. The trim removed 6 bases at V and 7 bases at J, leaving 7 bases unmatched.

The chain recombines TRBV7-3 with TRBJ1-2; TRBD1 matches 8 bases. Germline V gene data show CDR1 as SGHTA and CDR2 as FQGTGA. The CDR3 has 15 residues. Germline trimming cut 2 bases from V and 8 bases from J; bases unmatched to any gene: 10. CDR3 bases: TGTGCCAGCAGCTTATCTTCAGGGGGCGATGGGGGCTACACCTTC. Amino acid sequence: CASSLSSGGDGGYTF.

The V gene is TRBV11-2, the J gene TRBJ2-2; D may be TRBD1 (5 bases). CDR1 is SGHAT, CDR2 FQNNGV, per germline. The CDR3 loop spans 14 amino acids. Trimming removed 5 bases from V and 6 bases from J, with 13 bases in between. The CDR3 bases are TGTGCCAGCAGCCCTGCTGGGGCCTCCGGGGAGCTGTTTTTT. Translation gives CASSPAGASGELFF.

This sequence joins TRBV15 and TRBJ2-2; D gene ambiguous. V dropped 1 base and J dropped 1 base, with 10 bases sitting between them. CDR3 length: 16 residues. Germline loops: CDR1 LNHNV, CDR2 YYDKDF (reference sequence). The CDR3 is CATSRVLQLNTGELFF. CDR3 in DNA: TGTGCCACCAGCAGAGTACTACAGCTGAACACCGGGGAGCTGTTTTTT.

V gene TRBV3-1 (or the pseudogene TRBV3-2) combines with J gene TRBJ1-6, with D unresolved. Trimming cost V 4 bases and J 5 bases, with 12 bases left between them. The germline V gene encodes CDR1 LGHDT and CDR2 YNNKEL (reference sequence). This CDR3 has 15 residues. The CDR3 loop is CASSPSAGNNSPLHF. CDR3 bases: TGTGCCAGCAGCCCCTCGGCGGGGAATAATTCACCCCTCCACTTT.

This rearrangement joins TRBV4-1 to TRBJ2-7, with 7 bases that match TRBD2. After removal of 1 base from V and 0 bases from J, the junction contained 12 bases not matched to a gene. The CDR3 has 18 amino acids. Germline assignment: CDR1 MGHRA and CDR2 YSYEKL. In DNA, the CDR3 is TGCGCCAGCAGCCAAGGGGTTTCGGCCAGGGACTACTCCTACGAGCAGTACTTC. Translated, it gives CASSQGVSARDYSYEQYF.

The rearrangement joins TRBV24-1 to TRBJ2-1, with 12 positions matching TRBD2. This CDR3 has 17 residues. V gave up 1 base and J gave up 7 bases; unmatched junction bases: 7. Germline CDR1 and CDR2: KGHDR and SFDVKD. CDR3: CATSDLLLAGGKNEQFF. In nucleotides, the CDR3 is TGTGCCACCAGTGATTTATTACTAGCGGGGGGTAAAAATGAGCAGTTCTTC.

The chain joins TRBV5-1 to TRBJ2-7; 8 nucleotides match TRBD2. CDR3 size: 14 residues. Germline CDR1 SGHRS, CDR2 YFSETQ. V lost 0 bases, J lost 3 bases, and 2 bases stayed unmatched. CDR3 DNA sequence: TGCGCCAGCAGCTTGGACGGGGGGGACTACGAGCAGTACTTC. Translating it yields CASSLDGGDYEQYF.

The chain employs TRBV18 and TRBJ1-1; no clear D. Trimming stripped 3 bases from V and 0 bases from J, with 5 bases between. Germline V gene data show CDR1 as KGHSH and CDR2 as LQKENI. The CDR3 covers 13 residues. The CDR3 DNA is TGTGCCAGCTCACCGGAGATGAACACTGAAGCTTTCTTT. Translation gives CASSPEMNTEAFF.

This clone was detected only a few times. The rearrangement links TRBV4-3 to TRBJ2-2; D tentatively reads TRBD1 or TRBD2 (5 bases each). The V end was cut by 5 bases, the J end by 6 bases, with 13 bases between. The V gene's germline CDR1 is LGHNA and CDR2 YSLEER. The CDR3 extends over 14 amino acids. Written as DNA, the CDR3 is TGCGCCAGCAGCGGGACGCAGGGATCCGGGGAGCTGTTTTTT. Its protein is CASSGTQGSGELFF.

V and J are TRBV7-8 and TRBJ1-5; D unclear. This CDR3 contains 14 residues. Trimming shortened V by 1 base and J by 7 bases, and 11 bases separated the two germline ends. CDR1 and CDR2 (germline): SGHVS, FQNEAQ. The CDR3 DNA is TGTGCCAGCAGCTTAGAAAGGCTAGAACAGCCCCAGCATTTT. Protein sequence: CASSLERLEQPQHF.

V is TRBV9 and J is TRBJ2-5; D possibly uses TRBD1 or TRBD2 (5 bases each). The CDR3 totals 16 residues. Looked up from germline, CDR1 is SGDLS and CDR2 is YYNGEE. Trimming shortened V by 1 base and J by 3 bases, and 16 bases separated the two germline ends. The CDR3 DNA reads as TGTGCCAGCAGCGTAAGGTGGGACGTGACAGAAGAGACCCAGTACTTC. This encodes CASSVRWDVTEETQYF.

This chain links TRBV4-3 with TRBJ1-6, with D unresolved. Trimming removed 4 bases from V and 7 bases from J, with 11 bases in between. The CDR3 has 14 amino acids. CDR1 is LGHNA, CDR2 YSLEER, per germline. In DNA form, the CDR3 reads TGCGCCAGCAGCCGGGATGAAGGGAATTCACCCCTCCACTTT. Translation gives CASSRDEGNSPLHF.

As DNA, the CDR3 is TGTGCCAGCAGCTCTCAGGGGGCCCAGCCCCAGCATTTT. Encoded protein: CASSSQGAQPQHF. This sequence joins TRBV7-2 and TRBJ1-5; 8 nucleotides line up with TRBD1. CDR3 length equals 13 residues. V gave up 4 bases and J gave up 7 bases; unmatched junction bases: 3. Germline V CDR1 and CDR2: SGHTA, FQGNSA.

This chain links TRBV9 with TRBJ1-1; 7 bases match TRBD1. CDR1 and CDR2 from the germline V gene are SGDLS and YYNGEE. J gave up 0 bases and V 4 bases, and 3 bases lay outside the gene matches. This CDR3 region has 14 residues. CDR3 protein: CASSSTGVNTEAFF. As DNA, the CDR3 is TGTGCCAGCAGCTCCACAGGGGTGAACACTGAAGCTTTCTTT.

This chain connects TRBV6-5 to TRBJ1-3; D gene uncertain. The germline V gene encodes CDR1 MNHEY and CDR2 SVGAGI. V was cut by 4 bases and J by 2 bases, with 9 bases left in between. The CDR3 is 14 amino acids. The CDR3 sequence: CASSSESPGNTIYF. Written as DNA, the CDR3 is TGTGCCAGCAGTTCCGAGAGTCCTGGAAACACCATATATTTT.

The rearrangement joins TRBV12-3 or TRBV12-4 to TRBJ1-2; D is unclear. The V end lost 4 bases, the J end lost 13 bases, and 13 bases lay between the germline ends. The CDR3 is 11 amino acids. CDR3 loop: CASSSLAELTF. The CDR3 nucleotides read TGTGCCAGCAGTTCGCTGGCCGAGCTCACCTTC.

Remarks on this clone: Its ends do not fully match the called genes, so a read error is possible. The rearrangement links TRBV5-1 to TRBJ1-2; possible D gene TRBD1, 5 bases. This CDR3 region has 15 residues. Germline V gives CDR1 SGHRS, CDR2 YFSETQ. The CDR3 here is CASSTGTESGYGHTF. In nucleotides, the CDR3 is TGCGCCAGCAGCACTGGGACGGAGAGTGGCTATGGCCACACCTTC.

The V and J genes are TRBV5-1 and TRBJ2-2, with TRBD1 matching over 7 bases. The CDR3 covers 15 residues. The ends lost 0 bases at V and 4 bases at J; junction bases unmatched: 3. Looked up from germline, CDR1 is SGHRS and CDR2 is YFSETQ. The DNA for the CDR3 is TGCGCCAGCAGCTTGGAACAGGGGAGCACCGGGGAGCTGTTTTTT. Translation: CASSLEQGSTGELFF.

This CDR3 reads CASSPSTGLSSGNTIYF. CDR3 DNA sequence: TGTGCCAGCTCACCATCGACAGGACTAAGCTCTGGAAACACCATATATTTT. V and J are TRBV18 and TRBJ1-3, with a possible D match to TRBD1 (6 bases). CDR3 length: 17 residues. Germline CDR1 KGHSH, CDR2 LQKENI. The V end was cut by 2 bases, the J end by 0 bases, with 14 bases between.

As to this clone: This sample includes further DNA sequences coding for the same CDR3. The chain carries TRBV4-1 and TRBJ2-6; D call uncertain. V was shortened by 3 bases and J by 13 bases, with 19 bases between the two germline ends. CDR1 and CDR2 (germline): MGHRA, YSYEKL. The CDR3 runs 15 residues. CDR3 sequence (DNA): TGCGCCAGCAGCCAGAGACATCTCTCTGGGTCGGTCCTGACTTTC. The encoded protein is CASSQRHLSGSVLTF.

CDR3: CASSFQGWETQYF. The CDR3 nucleotides read TGTGCCAGCAGTTTTCAGGGTTGGGAGACCCAGTACTTC. This sequence joins TRBV12-3 or TRBV12-4 and TRBJ2-5; D is possibly TRBD1 (5 bases). V lost 3 bases to trimming and J lost 5 bases, with 10 bases between them. The CDR3 has 13 amino acids.

The V call is TRBV7-8, the J call TRBJ2-7; 8 nucleotides line up with TRBD1. Losses at the gene ends were 5 bases for V and 5 bases for J; bases not matched to a gene: 11. The CDR3 totals 15 residues. Germline V gene data show CDR1 as SGHVS and CDR2 as FQNEAQ. The CDR3 reads CASSPGDRSSNEQYF. The CDR3 DNA reads TGTGCCAGCAGCCCGGGGGACAGGAGTTCTAACGAGCAGTACTTC.

V usage is TRBV30 and J usage is TRBJ1-3, with TRBD1 identical over 7 bases. This CDR3 is 14 amino acids long. Unmatched junction bases numbered 6, after V lost 2 bases and J lost 5 bases. The germline V gene encodes CDR1 GTSNPN and CDR2 SVGIG (reference sequence). The CDR3 nucleotides read TGTGCCTGGAGTAGTCTGGGACAGAGAAACACCATATATTTT. This codes for CAWSSLGQRNTIYF.

V usage is TRBV12-3 or TRBV12-4 and J usage is TRBJ1-1; unclear D gene. V gave up 7 bases and J gave up 1 base, with 10 bases separating them. The CDR3 contains 13 residues. The CDR3 here is CASNPMGNTEAFF. CDR3 in DNA: TGTGCCAGCAACCCCATGGGGAACACTGAAGCTTTCTTT.

This clone was counted a single time. J is TRBJ2-2 and V is TRBV5-1, with a tentative D call TRBD1 (5 bases). CDR1 and CDR2 from the germline V gene are SGHRS and YFSETQ. Trimming took off 3 bases at V and 3 bases at J, with 12 bases between the two ends. This CDR3 spans 15 amino acids. The CDR3 DNA reads as TGCGCCAGCAGCTCGCAGGGATGGGACACCGGGGAGCTGTTTTTT. Translating gives CASSSQGWDTGELFF. The whole variable domain, filled in from reference TRBV5-1 and TRBJ2-2, reads KAGVTQTPRYLIKTRGQQVTLSCSPISGHRSVSWYQQTPGQGLQFLFEYFSETQRNKGNFPGRFSGRQFSNSRSEMNVSTLELGDSALYLCASSSQGWDTGELFFGEGSRLTVL.